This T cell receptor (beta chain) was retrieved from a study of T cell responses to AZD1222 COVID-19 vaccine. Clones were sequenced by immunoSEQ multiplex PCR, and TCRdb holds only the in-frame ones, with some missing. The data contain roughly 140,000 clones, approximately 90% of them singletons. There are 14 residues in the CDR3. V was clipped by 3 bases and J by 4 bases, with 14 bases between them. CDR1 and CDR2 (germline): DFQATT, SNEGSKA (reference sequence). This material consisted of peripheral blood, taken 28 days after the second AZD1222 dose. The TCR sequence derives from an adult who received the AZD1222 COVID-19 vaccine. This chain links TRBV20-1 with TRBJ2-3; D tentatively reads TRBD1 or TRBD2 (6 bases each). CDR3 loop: CSASGGGTSDTQYF. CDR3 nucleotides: TGCAGTGCTAGTGGAGGGGGTACCTCAGATACGCAGTATTTT.